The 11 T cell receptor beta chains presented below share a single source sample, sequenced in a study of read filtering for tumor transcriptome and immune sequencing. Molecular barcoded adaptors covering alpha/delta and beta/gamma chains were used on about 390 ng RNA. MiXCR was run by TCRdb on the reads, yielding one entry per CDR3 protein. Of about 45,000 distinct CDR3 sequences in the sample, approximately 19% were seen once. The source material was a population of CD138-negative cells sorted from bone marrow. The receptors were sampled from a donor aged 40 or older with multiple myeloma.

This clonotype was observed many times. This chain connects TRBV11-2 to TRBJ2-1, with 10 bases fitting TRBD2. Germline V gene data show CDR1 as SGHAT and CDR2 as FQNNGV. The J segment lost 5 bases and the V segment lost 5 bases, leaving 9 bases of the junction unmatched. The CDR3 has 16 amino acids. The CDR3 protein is CASSPVSGRAHNEQFF. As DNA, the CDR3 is TGTGCCAGCAGCCCAGTGAGCGGGAGGGCCCACAATGAGCAGTTCTTC.

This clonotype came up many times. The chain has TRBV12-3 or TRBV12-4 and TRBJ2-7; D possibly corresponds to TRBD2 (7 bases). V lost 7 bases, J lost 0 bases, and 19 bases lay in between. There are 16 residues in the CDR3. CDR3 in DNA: TGTGCCAGCACCCCGGCGGGGGCAGAGAGCTCCTACGAGCAGTACTTC. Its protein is CASTPAGAESSYEQYF.

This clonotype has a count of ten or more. CDR3 loop: CASSFRSYEQYF. The CDR3 coding sequence is TGTGCCAGCAGCTTTCGGAGTTACGAGCAGTACTTC. The chain carries TRBV7-9 and TRBJ2-7; D is unclear. Between the trimmed V and J ends, which lost 3 bases and 4 bases, there was a span of 7 bases. This CDR3 comprises 12 residues. Germline V gene lookup returns CDR1 SEHNR and CDR2 FQNEAQ (reference sequence).

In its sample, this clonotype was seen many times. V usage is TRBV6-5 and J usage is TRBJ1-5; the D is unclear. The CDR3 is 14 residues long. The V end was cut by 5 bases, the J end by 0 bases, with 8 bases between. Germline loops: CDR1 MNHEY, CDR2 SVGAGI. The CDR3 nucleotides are TGTGCCAGCAGTGCTCTCAATAGCAATCAGCCCCAGCATTTT. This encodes CASSALNSNQPQHF.

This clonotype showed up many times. CDR3 DNA: TGCGCCAGCAGCCAACTGACAGTGAACACTGAAGCTTTCTTT. It is translated as CASSQLTVNTEAFF. J is TRBJ1-1 and V is TRBV4-1; tentative D call: TRBD1 (5 bases). Trimming left V 2 bases short and J 0 bases short, with 7 bases between. In germline, CDR1 is MGHRA, CDR2 YSYEKL. The CDR3 runs 14 residues.

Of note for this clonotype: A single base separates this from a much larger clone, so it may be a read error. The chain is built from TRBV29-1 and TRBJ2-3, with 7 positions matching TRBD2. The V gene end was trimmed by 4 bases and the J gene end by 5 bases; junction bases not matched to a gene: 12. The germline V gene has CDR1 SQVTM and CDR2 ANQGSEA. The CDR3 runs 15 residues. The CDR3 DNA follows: TGCAGCGTTGTCGTGGCGGGAGTGTCAGGAGATACGCAGTATTTT. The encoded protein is CSVVVAGVSGDTQYF.

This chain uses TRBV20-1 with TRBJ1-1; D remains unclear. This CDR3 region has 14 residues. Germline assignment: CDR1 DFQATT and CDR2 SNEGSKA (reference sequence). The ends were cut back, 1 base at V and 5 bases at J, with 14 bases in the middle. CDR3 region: CSARVDPGETEAFF. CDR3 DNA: TGCAGTGCTAGAGTTGATCCCGGCGAAACTGAAGCTTTCTTT.

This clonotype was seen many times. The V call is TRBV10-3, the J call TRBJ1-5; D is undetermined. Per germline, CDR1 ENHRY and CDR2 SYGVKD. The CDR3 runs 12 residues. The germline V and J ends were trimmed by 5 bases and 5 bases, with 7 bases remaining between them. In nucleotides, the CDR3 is TGTGCCATCAGTTCCGGGCATCAGCCCCAGCATTTT. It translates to CAISSGHQPQHF.

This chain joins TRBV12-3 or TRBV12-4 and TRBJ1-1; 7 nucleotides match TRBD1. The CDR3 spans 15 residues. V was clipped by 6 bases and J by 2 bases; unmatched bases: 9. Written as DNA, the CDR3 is TGTGCCAGCAGCCCGCGGGACAGACAAAACACTGAAGCTTTCTTT. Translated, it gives CASSPRDRQNTEAFF.

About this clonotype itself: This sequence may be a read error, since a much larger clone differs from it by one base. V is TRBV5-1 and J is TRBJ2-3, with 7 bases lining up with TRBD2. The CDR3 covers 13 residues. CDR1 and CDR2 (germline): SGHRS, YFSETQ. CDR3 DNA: TGCGCCAGCAGCCGGGGGGTATCAGATATGCAGTATTTT. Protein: CASSRGVSDMQYF.

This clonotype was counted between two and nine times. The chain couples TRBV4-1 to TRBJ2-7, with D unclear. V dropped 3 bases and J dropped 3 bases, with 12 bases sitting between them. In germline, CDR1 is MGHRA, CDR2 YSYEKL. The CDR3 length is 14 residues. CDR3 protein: CASSQIRDNYEQYF. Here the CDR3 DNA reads TGCGCCAGCAGCCAGATAAGAGACAACTACGAGCAGTACTTC.